Presented here are 25 T cell receptor beta chains from one specimen sequenced in a study of PD-L1 blockade in urothelial cancer. The method was immunoSEQ multiplex PCR; TCRdb's version includes in-frame clones alone and lacks a portion of them. The sample records about 45,000 clones, 70% to 90% being singletons. Regarding time point: pretreatment peripheral blood. The sequences come from PBMCs, collected around atezolizumab (anti-PD-L1) treatment. These receptors were taken from a donor over 35 with urothelial cancer.

In this sample, this clone turned up once. The chain uses TRBV18 and TRBJ2-1; TRBD2 matches at 8 bases. This CDR3 region has 16 residues. Trimming removed 3 bases from V and 7 bases from J; junction bases left unmatched: 11. Germline lookup yields CDR1 KGHSH and CDR2 LQKENI. The CDR3 region is CASSPGGGLAVNEQFF. The CDR3 bases are TGTGCCAGCTCACCGGGTGGAGGACTAGCCGTTAATGAGCAGTTCTTC.

V and J are TRBV27 and TRBJ1-2; 7 bases agree with TRBD1. CDR3 size: 15 residues. Germline assignment: CDR1 MNHEY and CDR2 SMNVEV (reference sequence). With V trimmed by 6 bases and J by 7 bases, 14 bases remained unmatched. The CDR3 coding sequence is TGTGCCAGCAGCCATGGGGTCGGGACAGCATCTGGCTACACCTTC. Translation gives CASSHGVGTASGYTF.

This chain connects TRBV4-2 to TRBJ1-4, with 7 bases lining up with TRBD1. CDR3 length equals 20 residues. Germline-derived CDR1 and CDR2 are LGHNA and YNFKEQ. V trimming: 0 bases; J trimming: 0 bases; junction bases outside the gene matches: 13. The CDR3: CASSQETTQGGLATNEKLFF. In DNA form, the CDR3 reads TGTGCCAGCAGCCAAGAAACAACCCAGGGGGGCCTTGCAACTAATGAAAAACTGTTTTTT.

This clone has a handful of counts. The CDR3 DNA is TGTGCCAGCAGTTCCGGACAGGGAACGGCTGAAGCTTTCTTT. It translates to CASSSGQGTAEAFF. The chain carries TRBV28 and TRBJ1-1; 8 bases are a match to TRBD1. This CDR3 contains 14 residues. Germline V gene lookup returns CDR1 MDHEN and CDR2 SYDVKM. V lost 4 bases to trimming and J lost 6 bases; unmatched junction nucleotides: 7.

This clone turned up a few times. J is TRBJ1-4 and V is TRBV30; 7 nucleotides line up with TRBD1. This CDR3 region has 14 residues. After removal of 4 bases from V and 10 bases from J, the junction contained 12 bases not matched to a gene. The germline CDR1 and CDR2 sequences are GTSNPN and SVGIG (reference sequence). The CDR3 region is CAWTPGQGEGKLFF. The CDR3 DNA reads as TGTGCCTGGACCCCGGGCCAGGGGGAAGGAAAACTGTTTTTT.

CDR3 amino acids: CASSQEEGEQYF. The CDR3 coding sequence is TGTGCCAGCTCACAGGAAGAGGGCGAGCAGTACTTC. The rearrangement joins TRBV18 to TRBJ2-7; maybe TRBD2 (5 bases). V lost 4 bases and J 6 bases, leaving 10 bases between the germline ends. CDR1 and CDR2 (germline): KGHSH, LQKENI. This CDR3 has 12 amino acids. Full variable domain (missing parts from reference TRBV18 and TRBJ2-7): NAGVMQNPRHLVRRRGQEARLRCSPMKGHSHVYWYRQLPEEGLKFMVYLQKENIIDESGMPKERFSAEFPKEGPSILRIQQVVRGDSAAYFCASSQEEGEQYFGPGTRLTVT.

The V and J genes are TRBV28 and TRBJ2-7; TRBD2 matches 10 bases. CDR3 size: 14 residues. V lost 3 bases and J lost 5; bases outside the gene matches: 4. CDR1 MDHEN and CDR2 SYDVKM come from the germline V gene. DNA for the CDR3: TGTGCCAGCAGTTTTAGGCTAGCGGGAGACGAGCAGTACTTC. This sequence encodes CASSFRLAGDEQYF. Full variable domain (missing parts from reference TRBV28 and TRBJ2-7): DVKVTQSSRYLVKRTGEKVFLECVQDMDHENMFWYRQDPGLGLRLIYFSYDVKMKEKGDIPEGYSVSREKKERFSLILESASTNQTSMYLCASSFRLAGDEQYFGPGTRLTVT.

CDR3 coding DNA: TGTGCCAGCAGCCCAGGACAGGGGGAGACCCAGTACTTC. Translating it yields CASSPGQGETQYF. V gene TRBV11-2 combines with J gene TRBJ2-5, with 9 bases that match TRBD1. V lost 5 bases and J lost 5; bases outside the gene matches: 3. CDR1 SGHAT and CDR2 FQNNGV come from the germline V gene. The CDR3 covers 13 residues. The complete variable domain, with remaining parts taken from reference TRBV11-2 and TRBJ2-5, reads EAGVAQSPRYKIIEKRQSVAFWCNPISGHATLYWYQQILGQGPKLLIQFQNNGVVDDSQLPKDRFSAERLKGVDSTLKIQPAKLEDSAVYLCASSPGQGETQYFGPGTRLLVL.

This chain links TRBV4-2 with TRBJ2-1; D may be TRBD2 (6 bases). V was shortened by 6 bases and J by 10 bases, with 10 bases between the two germline ends. Germline V gene lookup returns CDR1 LGHNA and CDR2 YNFKEQ. The CDR3 contains 11 residues. CDR3 coding DNA: TGTGCCAGCAGTCGGGAGAGGGAGCAGTTCTTC. Its protein product is CASSREREQFF.

This rearrangement joins TRBV19 to TRBJ2-7, with TRBD1 as a possible D gene (5 bases). Trimming removed 1 base from V and 0 bases from J, with 10 bases in between. The germline V gene has CDR1 LNHDA and CDR2 SQIVND (reference sequence). This CDR3 has 15 amino acids. The CDR3 DNA sequence: TGTGCCAGTAGTATAGGGGGCACCAGCTCCTACGAGCAGTACTTC. This gives the protein CASSIGGTSSYEQYF.

This clone was seen more than once but under ten times. J is TRBJ1-1 and V is TRBV9; 7 bases fit TRBD1. This CDR3 has 15 residues. Looked up from germline, CDR1 is SGDLS and CDR2 is YYNGEE. V lost 4 bases to trimming and J lost 5 bases; unmatched junction nucleotides: 11. The CDR3 sequence is CASSPRGRGRTEAFF. The CDR3 nucleotides are TGTGCCAGCAGCCCCAGGGGGAGAGGGCGGACTGAAGCTTTCTTT.

The DNA for the CDR3 is TGTGCCAGCAGCTTAGCGCGGGCTAGCGCCTCCTGGGTAGATACGCAGTATTTT. Translation gives CASSLARASASWVDTQYF. The genes are TRBV7-8 and TRBJ2-3, with D tentatively TRBD2 (6 bases). The CDR3 consists of 18 residues. V was pared by 0 bases and J by 5 bases, with 21 bases between. Germline values: CDR1 SGHVS, CDR2 FQNEAQ. Together with reference TRBV7-8 and TRBJ2-3, the CDR3 gives the full variable domain: GAGVSQSPRYKVAKRGQDVALRCDPISGHVSLFWYQQALGQGPEFLTYFQNEAQLDKSGLPSDRFFAERPEGSVSTLKIQRTQQEDSAVYLCASSLARASASWVDTQYFGPGTRLTVL.

This chain links TRBV15 with TRBJ2-5; 9 nucleotides line up with TRBD1. V gave up 4 bases and J gave up 4 bases; unmatched junction bases: 16. Per germline, CDR1 LNHNV and CDR2 YYDKDF (reference sequence). CDR3 length equals 18 residues. The CDR3 spells CATSTYRGLGHQGETQYF. The DNA for the CDR3 is TGTGCCACCAGCACCTACAGGGGGCTGGGCCACCAAGGAGAGACCCAGTACTTC.

V usage is TRBV10-3 and J usage is TRBJ1-2; D remains unclear. The CDR3 extends over 13 amino acids. Germline V gene data show CDR1 as ENHRY and CDR2 as SYGVKD. V was clipped by 10 bases and J by 3 bases, with 15 bases between them. CDR3 coding DNA: TGTGCCACGGCGACAACCGGGGACTATGGCTACACCTTC. This sequence encodes CATATTGDYGYTF.

This sequence joins TRBV2 and TRBJ2-5; D is uncertain. Trimming shortened V by 7 bases and J by 2 bases, and 17 bases separated the two germline ends. This CDR3 contains 15 residues. The germline V gene has CDR1 SNHLY and CDR2 FYNNEI. Here the CDR3 DNA reads TGTGCCAGCACGGAGAGGTGGTTGGCACAAGAGACCCAGTACTTC. It encodes CASTERWLAQETQYF.

This chain links TRBV19 with TRBJ1-5; 10 nucleotides match TRBD1. Trimming cost V 2 bases and J 5 bases; bases outside gene matches: 6. CDR3 size: 16 residues. Germline V gene sequence: CDR1 LNHDA, CDR2 SQIVND (reference sequence). Written as DNA, the CDR3 is TGTGCCAGTAGTATAAGGTCCGGGACAGGGGATCAGCCCCAGCATTTT. Translated: CASSIRSGTGDQPQHF. The whole variable domain, remainder taken from reference TRBV19 and TRBJ1-5, is DGGITQSPKYLFRKEGQNVTLSCEQNLNHDAMYWYRQDPGQGLRLIYYSQIVNDFQKGDIAEGYSVSREKKESFPLTVTSAQKNPTAFYLCASSIRSGTGDQPQHFGDGTRLSIL.

The chain employs TRBV5-1 and TRBJ2-7; D is possibly TRBD2 (5 bases). V was cut by 2 bases and J by 4 bases, with 10 bases left in between. Germline V gives CDR1 SGHRS, CDR2 YFSETQ. The CDR3 is 13 amino acids. CDR3 sequence: CASSFGGQYEQYF. The CDR3 nucleotides are TGCGCCAGCAGCTTTGGAGGTCAATACGAGCAGTACTTC.

The table lists this clone with a few counts. The chain is built from TRBV30 and TRBJ1-5; tentative D call: TRBD1 (6 bases). This CDR3 comprises 15 residues. V lost 2 bases and J 7 bases, leaving 18 bases between the germline ends. Germline CDR1 GTSNPN, CDR2 SVGIG (reference sequence). As DNA, the CDR3 is TGTGCCTGGAGTAGAACAGGGTCCGAAGGGCAGCCCCAGCATTTT. Its translation is CAWSRTGSEGQPQHF.

This chain connects TRBV7-9 to TRBJ2-3; tentative D call: TRBD1 (5 bases). Germline V CDR1 and CDR2: SEHNR, FQNEAQ (reference sequence). V was cut by 5 bases and J by 4 bases, with 10 bases left in between. The CDR3 is 13 residues long. The CDR3 DNA is TGTGCCAGCAGCACCCAGGGTTCAGATACGCAGTATTTT. Translation: CASSTQGSDTQYF.

The chain uses TRBV27 and TRBJ2-7; a possible D gene is TRBD1 (5 bases). Trimming took 5 bases from V and 5 from J, leaving 13 bases between them. Looked up from germline, CDR1 is MNHEY and CDR2 is SMNVEV (reference sequence). There are 13 residues in the CDR3. CDR3 in DNA: TGTGCCAGCAGTGGACAACCGGCCCACGAGCAGTACTTC. Translation gives CASSGQPAHEQYF.

This clone was recorded once. The chain employs TRBV7-9 and TRBJ2-4, with a weak D call TRBD2 (5 bases). Germline CDR1 and CDR2: SEHNR and FQNEAQ (reference sequence). V lost 0 bases and J lost 1, with 13 bases in between. The CDR3 contains 17 residues. Here the CDR3 DNA reads TGTGCCAGCAGCTTAGCCGGGGAGTCACTGGCCAAAAACATTCAGTACTTC. As protein: CASSLAGESLAKNIQYF. Full variable domain (remainder filled in from reference TRBV7-9 and TRBJ2-4): DTGVSQNPRHKITKRGQNVTFRCDPISEHNRLYWYRQTLGQGPEFLTYFQNEAQLEKSRLLSDRFSAERPKGSFSTLEIQRTEQGDSAMYLCASSLAGESLAKNIQYFGAGTRLSVL.

The V gene is TRBV9, the J gene TRBJ2-7; TRBD2 might be the D (6 bases). CDR3 size: 15 residues. Germline V gene data show CDR1 as SGDLS and CDR2 as YYNGEE. V shed 0 bases and J shed 2 bases, with 12 bases lying between them. CDR3 protein: CASSVDPGAPYEQYF. CDR3 bases: TGTGCCAGCAGCGTAGATCCGGGAGCCCCCTACGAGCAGTACTTC.

This clone was detected only once. This rearrangement joins TRBV6-6 to TRBJ2-3; tentatively, D is TRBD1 (6 bases). The CDR3 runs 16 residues. CDR1 and CDR2 from the germline V gene are MNHNY and SVGAGI (reference sequence). Trimming stripped 2 bases from V and 1 base from J, with 13 bases between. The CDR3 reads CASSYGGTSGTDTQYF. The CDR3 DNA sequence: TGTGCCAGCAGTTACGGTGGGACATCAGGCACAGATACGCAGTATTTT.

This sequence joins TRBV29-1 and TRBJ1-4, with no clear D. The length of the CDR3 is 13 residues. Germline V gene sequence: CDR1 SQVTM, CDR2 ANQGSEA. Trimming took off 7 bases at V and 6 bases at J, with 15 bases between the two ends. In nucleotides, the CDR3 is TGCAGCGCCCCCGGAGTGGAGGATGAAAAACTGTTTTTT. This translates into CSAPGVEDEKLFF.

This chain links TRBV6-6 with TRBJ2-7; D is ambiguous. This CDR3 has 13 residues. With 2 bases removed from V and 2 bases from J, the gap between germline ends came to 7 bases. Germline V gives CDR1 MNHNY, CDR2 SVGAGI (reference sequence). The CDR3 region is CASSYPETYEQYF. The CDR3 region has the DNA TGTGCCAGCAGTTACCCCGAGACCTACGAGCAGTACTTC.